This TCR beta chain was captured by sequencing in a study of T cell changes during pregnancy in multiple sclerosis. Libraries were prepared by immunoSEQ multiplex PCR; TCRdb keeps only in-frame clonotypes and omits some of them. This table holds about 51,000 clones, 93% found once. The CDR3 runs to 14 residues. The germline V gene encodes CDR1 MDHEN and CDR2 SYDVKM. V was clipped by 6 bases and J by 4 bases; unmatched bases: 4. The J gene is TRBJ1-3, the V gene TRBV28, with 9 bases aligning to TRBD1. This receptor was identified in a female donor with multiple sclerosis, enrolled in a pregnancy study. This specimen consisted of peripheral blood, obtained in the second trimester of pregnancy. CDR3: CASRGDREGNTIYF. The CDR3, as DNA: TGTGCCAGCAGGGGGGACAGGGAAGGAAACACCATATATTTT. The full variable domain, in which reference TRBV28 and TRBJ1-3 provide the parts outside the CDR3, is DVKVTQSSRYLVKRTGEKVFLECVQDMDHENMFWYRQDPGLGLRLIYFSYDVKMKEKGDIPEGYSVSREKKERFSLILESASTNQTSMYLCASRGDREGNTIYFGEGSWLTVV.